This T cell receptor beta chain came from a study of blood T cells in healthy people across ages (dated by TCRdb to 2014 to 2015). In the study overall: In model experiments, roughly one uniquely barcoded TCR beta cDNA molecule per two T cells was captured by template switching. Age-related changes in TCR beta repertoire diversity were measured in the study by deep sequencing normalized with unique cDNA molecular identifiers. Donors were grouped into four age groups: young (average approximately 16 years), middle-aged (39), aged (around 56) and long-lived (about 82). To avoid experimental bias, donors of different ages were distributed randomly across sequencing lanes. For two donors (one aged 18 to 30 and one aged 80 or older), the study analyzed two additional independent replicas of 1 million unique cDNA reads from the same blood draw. Summary of the overall study and its limitations: As age increased, observed TCR beta diversity per million T cells dropped in a roughly linear way, and a significant reduction was already evident by age about 40. There was a strong correlation between observed TCR beta diversity and the percentage of naive T cells measured by flow cytometry. Estimates of total diversity from one million sequenced T cells were regarded as lower bounds and underestimates. Bulk unsorted PBMC profiling prevented conclusive comparison of naive and antigen-experienced compartments. Because donor CMV infection status was unknown, age-related changes in expanded clonotypes were potentially confounded. Compared with the aged group, the long-lived group had more naive CD4+ T cells, fewer expanded clones and increased TCR diversity, a pattern suggesting age selection.

With regard to this clonotype: Its antigen is still unknown. Base qualities are missing; no much larger clone stands one base away.

The library was produced with 5' RACE. TCRdb records Illumina HiSeq 2500 as the sequencer. The second PCR ran for roughly 6 to 11 cycles and used a J-beta primer mix along with a sample-barcoded 5' primer. A unique molecular identifier was introduced onto each TCR beta cDNA molecule by a template-switch 5' adaptor carrying 12 random nucleotides. Each sample yielded at least 3 million CDR3-containing paired-end reads. The Mint cDNA synthesis kit, primed by a TRBC-specific oligonucleotide, was used to synthesize first-strand cDNA from all RNA. All cDNA was treated with uracil-DNA glycosylase and then went through a first 18-cycle PCR with the universal primers M1SS and BC2_uni_R. The published analysis was carried out like this. Each sample was normalized by randomly selecting 1 million high-quality reads, each carrying a distinct molecular identifier. Instead of being binned into consensus sequences, reads with shared molecular identifiers were discarded. MiTCR, set to a Q25 quality threshold and the strictest error-elimination algorithm, was used for CDR3 identification, clonotype clustering and error correction. A nonparametric unseen species model with Euler transformation was used to estimate a lower bound on total TCR beta diversity. In TCRdb, the public reads were trimmed at Q25 with fastp and aligned with MiXCR, with productive beta chains retained. Rows are combined by CDR3 protein, so each entry shows the most common genes and DNA. TCRdb, not the original authors, processed these V and J calls. The sample has approximately 1,000,000 distinct CDR3 sequences on record, more than 30% of them singletons. About an eighth of the sample comes from the top ten.

Reading the germline V gene gives CDR1 SGHDT and CDR2 YYEEEE. V is pared back by 0 bases and J by 0 bases, with 12 bases lying between the germline termini. The CDR3 runs 16 residues from the cysteine to the phenylalanine. Kept here is only the CDR3 DNA, which spans 48 bases and is read in frame from base 1. The donors were under 40 Caucasian individuals from Russia, aged about 6 to 100 years, who were systemically healthy. Around 10 milliliters of peripheral blood were drawn from each donor into EDTA-treated Vacutainer tubes. PBMCs were isolated by Ficoll-Paque density-gradient centrifugation, with at least 7 million obtained per sample. Total RNA, at least 6 micrograms per sample, was extracted from PBMCs with Trizol reagent. The percentages of naive CD45RAhigh/CD27high T cells were determined by flow cytometry on a PBMC aliquot from every donor.

The sequence was collected from a man aged 18 to 30 in good health. The sample consisted of blood. Recombination joined TRBV5-6 with TRBJ1-1; perhaps TRBD1 is the D gene, with 6 bases matching. The base sequence is TGTGCCAGCAGCTTGGGACAGGAAACACTGAACACTGAAGCTTTCTTT. It specifies CASSLGQETLNTEAFF. Full variable domain (CDR3 extended with the reference TRBV5-6 and TRBJ1-1 proteins): DAGVTQSPTHLIKTRGQQVTLRCSPKSGHDTVSWYQQALGQGPQFIFQYYEEEERQRGNFPDRFSGHQFPNYSSELNVNALLLGDSALYLCASSLGQETLNTEAFFGQGTRLTVV.